Following are 8 T cell receptor beta chains from one sample sequenced in a study of blood T cell repertoires in COVID-19. Assay: immunoSEQ multiplex PCR; the TCRdb copy retains only in-frame clones and omits some. Of about 410,000 clones in the sample, about 91% were seen once. Sequenced sample: peripheral blood. The receptors stem from a woman in her forties with COVID-19, enrolled during active disease.

V gene TRBV19 combines with J gene TRBJ1-2; tentative D call: TRBD1 (6 bases). Trimming took 2 bases from V and 4 from J, leaving 8 bases between them. The germline V gene encodes CDR1 LNHDA and CDR2 SQIVND (reference sequence). The CDR3 is 13 amino acids. CDR3 nucleotide sequence: TGTGCCAGTAGTATAAAGGGGGTCTATGGCTACACCTTC. Its translation: CASSIKGVYGYTF.

The rearrangement links TRBV28 to TRBJ1-1; D gene unclear. Deletions cut 6 bases from V and 0 bases from J, with 14 bases between. CDR3 size: 15 residues. From germline, CDR1 is MDHEN and CDR2 SYDVKM. The CDR3 spells CASSPPSTMNTEAFF. Here the CDR3 DNA reads TGTGCCAGCAGCCCCCCCTCGACAATGAACACTGAAGCTTTCTTT.

The chain links TRBV3-1 (or the pseudogene TRBV3-2) to TRBJ1-1; D unclear. The germline CDR1 and CDR2 sequences are LGHDT and YNNKEL (reference sequence). CDR3 length equals 15 residues. Trimming shortened V by 1 base and J by 1 base, and 10 bases separated the two germline ends. The CDR3 reads CASSQVFLRNTEAFF. For the CDR3, the DNA is TGTGCCAGCAGCCAAGTCTTTCTACGGAACACTGAAGCTTTCTTT.

The table lists this clone with a count of one. The chain has TRBV5-1 and TRBJ2-3; 7 bases are a match to TRBD2. This CDR3 region has 14 residues. Germline lookup yields CDR1 SGHRS and CDR2 YFSETQ. Trimming cost V 7 bases and J 1 base; bases outside gene matches: 6. The CDR3 DNA follows: TGCGCCAGCGAGCGGGACGGGGGCACAGATACGCAGTATTTT. Translating it yields CASERDGGTDTQYF.

This rearrangement joins TRBV29-1 to TRBJ2-3, with 12 bases lining up with TRBD1. V lost 7 bases, J lost 4 bases, and 6 bases stayed unmatched. The CDR3 is 14 amino acids. The germline V gene has CDR1 SQVTM and CDR2 ANQGSEA. CDR3 nucleotide sequence: TGCAGCGGCTTCGGGACAGGGGGCTCAGATACGCAGTATTTT. Residues: CSGFGTGGSDTQYF.

V gene TRBV6-5 combines with J gene TRBJ1-2; D remains ambiguous. Trimming removed 8 bases from V and 4 bases from J, with 5 bases in between. Per germline, CDR1 MNHEY and CDR2 SVGAGI. This CDR3 has 10 amino acids. This chain's CDR3 is CASRSYGYTF. The CDR3 DNA sequence: TGTGCCAGCCGGTCCTATGGCTACACCTTC.

The J gene is TRBJ1-2, the V gene TRBV9; D possibly corresponds to TRBD1 (5 bases). Per the germline V gene, CDR1 is SGDLS and CDR2 is YYNGEE. CDR3 size: 14 residues. V gave up 3 bases and J gave up 7 bases, with 16 bases separating them. The CDR3 DNA is TGTGCCAGCAGCGAGGGACTTCCTTTGGGTGGCTACACCTTC. Translating gives CASSEGLPLGGYTF.

The chain joins TRBV9 to TRBJ2-2; TRBD1 agrees at 9 bases. Per the germline V gene, CDR1 is SGDLS and CDR2 is YYNGEE. The CDR3 loop spans 18 amino acids. The V and J ends lost 4 bases and 5 bases, in that order; junction bases with no gene match: 15. The CDR3 is CASSSRTGVGGVTGELFF. For the CDR3, the DNA is TGTGCCAGCAGCTCTCGGACAGGGGTGGGGGGGGTAACCGGGGAGCTGTTTTTT.